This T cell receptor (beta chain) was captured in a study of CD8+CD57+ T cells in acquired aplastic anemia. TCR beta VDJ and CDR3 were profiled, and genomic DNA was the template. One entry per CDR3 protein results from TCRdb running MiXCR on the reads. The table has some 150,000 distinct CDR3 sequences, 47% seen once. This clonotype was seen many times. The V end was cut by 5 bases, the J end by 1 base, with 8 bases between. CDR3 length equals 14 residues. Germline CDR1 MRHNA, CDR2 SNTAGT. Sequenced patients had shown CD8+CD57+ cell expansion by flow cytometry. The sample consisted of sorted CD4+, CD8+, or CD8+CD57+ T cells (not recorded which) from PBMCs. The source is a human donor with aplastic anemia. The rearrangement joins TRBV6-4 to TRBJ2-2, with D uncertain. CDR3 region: CASSLVENTGELFF. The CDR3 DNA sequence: TGTGCCAGCAGTCTTGTGGAGAACACCGGGGAGCTGTTTTTT.